What follows is one T cell receptor beta chain and its context. Its antigen is not known. The assay was immunoSEQ multiplex PCR, and TCRdb's table has in-frame clones only and misses some. The sample has 25,000 to 35,000 clones, 82% seen once. The source of the sample is a study of Tregs in tolerant kidney transplant recipients. About the study: Sorting of CD4+CD25+CD127- cells followed roughly 3-day belatacept mixed lymphocyte reactions, sometimes with roughly 5-day graft donor restimulation. Recipient cells were told from donor cells by antibody staining. Broader study findings: The small number of patients limits these findings pending further validation. Tregs expanded with activated donor B cells seemed most donor-specific.

Trimming cost V 4 bases and J 8 bases, with 11 bases left between them. CDR1 and CDR2 (germline): MRHNA, SNTAGT. The CDR3 is made up of 13 amino acids. Input material: Tregs from blood cultured with allogeneic cells. The TCR comes from a human donor in good health. This chain connects TRBV6-4 to TRBJ1-4; perhaps TRBD1 as D (5 bases). The chain's CDR3 is CASSGGAREKLFF. The CDR3 region has the DNA TGTGCCAGCAGTGGAGGGGCGAGGGAAAAACTGTTTTTT.